This entry features one TCR beta chain sequence. Antigen unknown. This entry belongs to a study of T cells expressing NK-cell markers. General observations from the study: It is unclear if expanded NKG2C-expressing clones target HCMV antigens. For several donors, the dominant NKG2C+ clonotypes made up roughly 1.0-7.5% of their CD8+ T cells. In a handful of donors, dominant clonotypes made up 28.3-60.1% of CD3+CD56-NKG2C+ cells.

CDR1 is SGHAT, CDR2 FQNNGV, per germline. The CDR3 consists of 14 residues. Following a re-call of the 5' RACE reads, TCRdb has one entry per CDR3 protein and lacks DNA. This sample's clone table lists thousands of distinct CDR3 sequences. The receptor was isolated from a man aged 18 to 35 in good health. The V and J genes are TRBV11-2 and TRBJ1-6; as DNA is missing, the TRBD1 call by TCRdb cannot be tested. Sequenced: blood T cells: a sorted CD56 or NKG2C T cell subset, CD4+ or CD8+ T cells, or bulk PBMC T cells (not recorded which). CDR3: CASSMGQHNSPLHF.